The 9 T cell receptor beta chains reported below all come from one sample, sequenced in a study of T cell changes during pregnancy in multiple sclerosis. Sequenced by immunoSEQ multiplex PCR; TCRdb stores in-frame clones only, minus some. The repertoire has approximately 60,000 clones, around 87% of them found once; the top ten carry approximately 5%. Sequenced material: peripheral blood from another person, used as feeder cells. These receptors came from a human donor whose cells served as feeder cells for cultures in a pregnancy study.

This chain connects TRBV6-1 to TRBJ2-7; D possibly corresponds to TRBD1 (6 bases). V shed 5 bases and J shed 2 bases, with 13 bases lying between them. Germline assignment: CDR1 MNHNS and CDR2 SASEGT. This CDR3 spans 14 amino acids. This CDR3 is CASSSRTATYEQYF. Written as DNA, the CDR3 is TGTGCCAGCAGTTCTCGGACAGCGACCTACGAGCAGTACTTC.

This chain connects TRBV6-1 to TRBJ2-2; D is perhaps TRBD1 (5 bases). The CDR3 consists of 14 residues. CDR1 and CDR2 from the germline V gene are MNHNS and SASEGT. V was shortened by 1 base and J by 4 bases, with 7 bases between the two germline ends. The CDR3 protein is CASSEVRGTGELFF. CDR3 coding DNA: TGTGCCAGCAGTGAAGTAAGGGGCACCGGGGAGCTGTTTTTT.

This chain uses TRBV15 with TRBJ1-1; D not resolved. V gave up 0 bases and J gave up 6 bases, with 14 bases separating them. Germline CDR1 and CDR2: LNHNV and YYDKDF (reference sequence). The CDR3 totals 15 residues. The CDR3 loop reads CATSRDSSEGAEAFF. The CDR3 nucleotides are TGTGCCACCAGCAGAGACTCGTCAGAGGGCGCTGAAGCTTTCTTT.

The chain recombines TRBV7-2 with TRBJ2-5, with 7 nucleotides matching TRBD1. Germline V gene sequence: CDR1 SGHTA, CDR2 FQGNSA. After removal of 4 bases from V and 5 bases from J, the junction contained 4 bases not matched to a gene. The CDR3 runs to 13 residues. The CDR3 is CASSSQGSETQYF. DNA of the CDR3: TGTGCCAGCAGCTCACAGGGGTCGGAGACCCAGTACTTC.

Note on this clone: Germline is not matched at one junction end, which may reflect a read error. The V gene is TRBV5-1, the J gene TRBJ1-6; D possibly corresponds to TRBD1 (5 bases). Germline V gene sequence: CDR1 SGHRS, CDR2 YFSETQ. This CDR3 is 14 amino acids long. DNA of the CDR3: TGCGCCAGCAGTTTGGGGGGTATTAATTCACCCCTCCACTTT. Its protein product is CASSLGGINSPLHF.

The chain recombines TRBV6-4 with TRBJ1-1, with D tentatively TRBD1 (5 bases). V was shortened by 5 bases and J by 5 bases, with 12 bases between the two germline ends. Germline lookup yields CDR1 MRHNA and CDR2 SNTAGT. The CDR3 extends over 13 amino acids. The CDR3 bases are TGTGCCAGCAGTAATCAGGGTAATACTGAAGCTTTCTTT. It codes for CASSNQGNTEAFF.

V and J are TRBV4-3 and TRBJ1-6, with 7 bases fitting TRBD1. The CDR3 is 15 amino acids. V was clipped by 4 bases and J by 7 bases; unmatched bases: 7. Germline loops: CDR1 LGHNA, CDR2 YSLEER. CDR3 sequence: CASSPTGTENSPLHF. CDR3 DNA: TGCGCCAGCAGCCCAACCGGGACAGAGAATTCACCCCTCCACTTT.

The chain has TRBV4-1 and TRBJ2-7; TRBD1 or TRBD2 may be the D gene (5 bases each). Trimming removed 6 bases from V and 2 bases from J, with 11 bases in between. Germline-derived CDR1 and CDR2 are MGHRA and YSYEKL. CDR3 length: 13 residues. CDR3 bases: TGCGCCAGCAGTCGGGACCCAACCTACGAGCAGTACTTC. This sequence encodes CASSRDPTYEQYF.

J is TRBJ2-4 and V is TRBV18; TRBD1 is a possible D gene (5 bases). Germline V gene lookup returns CDR1 KGHSH and CDR2 LQKENI. This CDR3 region has 14 residues. Trimming took off 2 bases at V and 0 bases at J, with 5 bases between the two ends. CDR3 region: CASSPDRAKNIQYF. The CDR3 DNA follows: TGTGCCAGCTCACCAGACAGAGCCAAAAACATTCAGTACTTC.